Listed here are 14 T cell receptor beta chains from one sample, sequenced in a study of blood T cells in healthy people across ages. PCR was performed a second time for about 7 to 11 cycles using a sample-barcoded 5' primer and a J-beta primer mix. Via MiXCR, TCRdb re-called the 5' RACE reads, giving one row per CDR3 protein. Seen here are about 760,000 distinct CDR3 sequences, approximately 60% observed once, and the top ten hold 20% to 30%. What was sequenced was blood. These receptors originate from a man aged 35-49 years in good health.

The chain joins TRBV28 to TRBJ2-7; D gene ambiguous. The V gene lost 5 bases and the J gene lost 3 bases, with 17 bases spanning the gap. Germline V CDR1 and CDR2: MDHEN, SYDVKM. The length of the CDR3 is 15 residues. This CDR3 is CASSPPRPPGYEQYF. The CDR3 nucleotides are TGTGCCAGCAGTCCCCCCCGCCCCCCGGGCTACGAGCAGTACTTC.

This clonotype was observed once. This chain links TRBV6-5 with TRBJ1-5, with a weak D call TRBD1 (5 bases). The CDR3 loop spans 15 amino acids. The V gene lost 3 bases and the J gene lost 2 bases, with 11 bases spanning the gap. Germline assignment: CDR1 MNHEY and CDR2 SVGAGI. The CDR3 reads CASSYGGGGNQPQHF. CDR3 DNA sequence: TGTGCCAGCAGTTATGGTGGGGGAGGCAATCAGCCCCAGCATTTT.

V and J are TRBV27 and TRBJ2-3, with 9 bases matching TRBD2. Looked up from germline, CDR1 is MNHEY and CDR2 is SMNVEV (reference sequence). The CDR3 totals 15 residues. V was clipped by 4 bases and J by 2 bases; unmatched bases: 4. The CDR3 sequence is CASSSLAGLTDTQYF. CDR3 DNA: TGTGCCAGCAGTTCCCTAGCGGGGCTCACAGATACGCAGTATTTT.

DNA of the CDR3: TGTGCCAGCAGCGTAGGAGGCACGGGGGAGCAGTACTTC. Amino acids: CASSVGGTGEQYF. This chain uses TRBV9 with TRBJ2-7; tentative D call: TRBD2 (5 bases). Deletions cut 0 bases from V and 7 bases from J, with 11 bases between. The length of the CDR3 is 13 residues. CDR1 is SGDLS and CDR2 is YYNGEE in the germline V gene. The full variable domain, with the rest looked up from reference TRBV9 and TRBJ2-7, is DSGVTQTPKHLITATGQRVTLRCSPRSGDLSVYWYQQSLDQGLQFLIQYYNGEERAKGNILERFSAQQFPDLHSELNLSSLELGDSALYFCASSVGGTGEQYFGPGTRLTVT.

V gene TRBV5-1 combines with J gene TRBJ2-5; 13 bases match TRBD2. Germline V gene data show CDR1 as SGHRS and CDR2 as YFSETQ. J was trimmed by 2 bases and V by 4 bases; bases with no gene match: 8. The CDR3 consists of 17 residues. CDR3 sequence reads: CASSAGLAGVGQETQYF. DNA for the CDR3: TGCGCCAGCAGCGCTGGACTAGCGGGAGTGGGACAAGAGACCCAGTACTTC. Supplemented by reference TRBV5-1 and TRBJ2-5, the full variable domain reads KAGVTQTPRYLIKTRGQQVTLSCSPISGHRSVSWYQQTPGQGLQFLFEYFSETQRNKGNFPGRFSGRQFSNSRSEMNVSTLELGDSALYLCASSAGLAGVGQETQYFGPGTRLLVL.

About this clonotype itself: At one end the junction does not follow the germline gene, possibly because of a read error. This rearrangement joins TRBV7-2 to TRBJ1-5; D may be TRBD1 (5 bases). The CDR3 runs to 15 residues. Germline CDR1 and CDR2: SGHTA and FQGNSA. This CDR3 is CASSLGAQAPQPQHF. The CDR3 DNA follows: TGTGCCAGCAGTTTAGGGGCACAGGCCCCTCAGCCCCAGCATTTT.

This clonotype has only one observation. This chain joins TRBV20-1 and TRBJ1-5; 7 bases are shared with TRBD1. V lost 3 bases and J lost 7; bases outside the gene matches: 12. Germline V gene sequence: CDR1 DFQATT, CDR2 SNEGSKA (reference sequence). The CDR3 is made up of 15 amino acids. The DNA for the CDR3 is TGCAGTGCTAGCGGTACAGACAGGGCTAAACAGCCCCAGCATTTT. Translating gives CSASGTDRAKQPQHF.

This clonotype appeared a few times. The rearrangement joins TRBV20-1 to TRBJ2-5; D ambiguous. V was cut by 6 bases and J by 5 bases, with 19 bases left in between. Looked up from germline, CDR1 is DFQATT and CDR2 is SNEGSKA (reference sequence). This CDR3 has 14 residues. CDR3 sequence: CSANLPSGWETQYF. The CDR3 nucleotides are TGCAGTGCCAACCTCCCTAGTGGTTGGGAGACCCAGTACTTC.

V usage is TRBV20-1 and J usage is TRBJ2-1, with TRBD2 matching 13 bases. V lost 0 bases, J lost 7 bases, and 9 bases stayed unmatched. This CDR3 contains 17 residues. CDR1 and CDR2 from the germline V gene are DFQATT and SNEGSKA (reference sequence). The CDR3: CSARDYRTSGSWNEQFF. The CDR3 DNA reads TGCAGTGCTAGAGATTACAGGACTAGCGGGAGTTGGAATGAGCAGTTCTTC.

The V gene is TRBV27, the J gene TRBJ2-7; D unclear. The CDR3 has 13 residues. With 3 bases removed from V and 7 bases from J, the gap between germline ends came to 13 bases. Germline lookup yields CDR1 MNHEY and CDR2 SMNVEV (reference sequence). CDR3 DNA: TGTGCCAGCAGTTTTCACTTAAGAAATGAGCAGTACTTC. This codes for CASSFHLRNEQYF.

This clonotype has only a few counts. The rearrangement uses TRBV20-1 and TRBJ2-4; 10 nucleotides agree with TRBD2. The J call may be wrong; the DNA end is better matched by TRBJ2-5. In germline, CDR1 is DFQATT, CDR2 SNEGSKA (reference sequence). The CDR3 is 16 amino acids. This CDR3 is CSARKDLAGVGETQYF. The DNA of the CDR3 is TGCAGTGCTAGAAAAGATCTAGCGGGAGTGGGAGAGACCCAGTACTTC.

This clonotype was observed a handful of times. The gene calls are TRBV3-1 and TRBJ2-3; D is perhaps TRBD1 (6 bases). The CDR3 has 15 residues. Germline CDR1 LGHDT, CDR2 YNNKEL (reference sequence). The germline V and J ends were trimmed by 1 base and 4 bases, with 12 bases remaining between them. CDR3 in amino acids: CASSQGFQGSDTQYF. DNA for the CDR3: TGTGCCAGCAGCCAAGGCTTCCAGGGGTCAGATACGCAGTATTTT.

The chain is built from TRBV20-1 and TRBJ2-3; TRBD2 matches 7 bases. After removal of 0 bases from V and 0 bases from J, the junction contained 15 bases not matched to a gene. This CDR3 region has 19 residues. Germline V gene data show CDR1 as DFQATT and CDR2 as SNEGSKA (reference sequence). CDR3 amino acids: CSARDPRIAGMPSTDTQYF. CDR3 in DNA: TGCAGTGCTAGAGATCCGAGAATAGCGGGTATGCCCAGCACAGATACGCAGTATTTT.

J is TRBJ2-7 and V is TRBV7-2, with TRBD2 as a possible D gene (6 bases). V was shortened by 4 bases and J by 6 bases, with 19 bases between the two germline ends. Germline V lookup: CDR1 SGHTA, CDR2 FQGNSA. The length of the CDR3 is 15 residues. CDR3: CASSSRVTSISEQYF. The CDR3 coding sequence is TGTGCCAGCAGCTCGCGGGTTACTAGCATCTCCGAGCAGTACTTC.